This TCR beta chain stems from a study of blood T cell repertoires in COVID-19. The wider study: Samples of COVID-19 (acute and convalescent) were obtained from the United States, Italy and Spain. Sources were T cells, B-cell-depleted T cells, or PBMCs; the material itself was cDNA or gDNA.

Authors' processing steps: Cell counts per sample came from amplifying reference gene primers. Libraries were prepared by immunoSEQ multiplex PCR; TCRdb keeps only in-frame clonotypes and omits some of them. V and J calls and clone size are copied from that table; D and trimming were computed from the DNA. Altogether 130,000 to 150,000 clones are present, roughly three quarters being singletons, with the ten largest covering less than 2%. The V gene lost 8 bases and the J gene lost 2 bases, with 16 bases spanning the gap. Germline V gene data show CDR1 as MNHEY and CDR2 as SVGAGI. The CDR3 length is 15 residues.

Input material: peripheral blood. The chain recombines TRBV6-5 with TRBJ2-1, with TRBD1 as a possible D gene (5 bases). The clonotype originates from a woman aged 55-70 years with acute or convalescent COVID-19. CDR3 in DNA: TGTGCCAGCTCCTCCCGGGTAGGGGCCTACAATGAGCAGTTCTTC. Amino acids: CASSSRVGAYNEQFF.